This T cell receptor beta chain was identified during a study of T cells expressing NK-cell markers. The wider study: It was sorted CD3+CD56-NKG2C+, CD3+CD56+NKG2C- and CD3+CD56+NKG2C+ T cells that provided the TCR beta repertoires. Serological testing identified seven of the eight sequenced donors as HCMV-seropositive and one as seronegative.

The CDR3 consists of 14 residues. Germline V gene sequence: CDR1 LGHNA, CDR2 YSLEER. After re-calling the 5' RACE reads, TCRdb lists one entry per CDR3 protein, DNA absent. The sample totals some 410,000 distinct CDR3 sequences. This chain connects TRBV4-3 to TRBJ2-1; TCRdb picks TRBD2, but there is no DNA to check that call. The sample taken for sequencing was blood T cells: a sorted CD56 or NKG2C T cell subset, CD4+ or CD8+ T cells, or bulk PBMC T cells (not recorded which). The clonotype comes from a woman aged 18 to 75 in good health. The CDR3 loop reads CASSPLAGFNEQFF.